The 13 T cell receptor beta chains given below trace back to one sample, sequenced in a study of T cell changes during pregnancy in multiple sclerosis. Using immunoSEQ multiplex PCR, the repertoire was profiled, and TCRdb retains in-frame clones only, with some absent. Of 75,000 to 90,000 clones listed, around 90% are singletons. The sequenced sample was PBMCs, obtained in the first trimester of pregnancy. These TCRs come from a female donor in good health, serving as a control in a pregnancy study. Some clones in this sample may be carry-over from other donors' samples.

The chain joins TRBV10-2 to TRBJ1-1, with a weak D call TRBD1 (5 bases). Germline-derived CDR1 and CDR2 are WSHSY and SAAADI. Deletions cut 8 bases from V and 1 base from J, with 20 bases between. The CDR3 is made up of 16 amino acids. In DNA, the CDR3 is TGCGCCAGCGCCAGGACACAAACACATCCGAACACTGAAGCTTTCTTT. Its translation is CASARTQTHPNTEAFF.

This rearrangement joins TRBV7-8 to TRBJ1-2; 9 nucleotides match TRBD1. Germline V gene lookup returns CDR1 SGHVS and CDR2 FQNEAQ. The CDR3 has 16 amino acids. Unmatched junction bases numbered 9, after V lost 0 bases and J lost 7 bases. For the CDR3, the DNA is TGTGCCAGCAGCTTAGCCGGGACAGGGCCGGGGGCTGGCTACACCTTC. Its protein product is CASSLAGTGPGAGYTF.

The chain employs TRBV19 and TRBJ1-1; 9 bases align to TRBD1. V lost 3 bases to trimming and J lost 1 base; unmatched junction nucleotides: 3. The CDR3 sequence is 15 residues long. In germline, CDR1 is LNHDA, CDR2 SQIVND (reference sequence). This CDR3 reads CASSMHRGRNTEAFF. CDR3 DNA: TGTGCCAGTAGTATGCACAGGGGGCGGAACACTGAAGCTTTCTTT.

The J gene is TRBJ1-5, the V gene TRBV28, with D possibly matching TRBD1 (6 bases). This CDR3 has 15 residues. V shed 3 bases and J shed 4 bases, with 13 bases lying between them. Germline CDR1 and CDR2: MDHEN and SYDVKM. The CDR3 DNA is TGTGCCAGCAGTTTTAGGCAGGGGCTTAATCAGCCCCAGCATTTT. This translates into CASSFRQGLNQPQHF.

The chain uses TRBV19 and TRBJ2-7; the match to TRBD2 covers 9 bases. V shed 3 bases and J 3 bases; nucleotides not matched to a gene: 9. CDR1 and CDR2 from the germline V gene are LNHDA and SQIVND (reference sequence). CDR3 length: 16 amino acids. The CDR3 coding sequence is TGTGCCAGTAGTATTACCGCGACTAGCGGCTTCTACGAGCAGTACTTC. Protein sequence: CASSITATSGFYEQYF.

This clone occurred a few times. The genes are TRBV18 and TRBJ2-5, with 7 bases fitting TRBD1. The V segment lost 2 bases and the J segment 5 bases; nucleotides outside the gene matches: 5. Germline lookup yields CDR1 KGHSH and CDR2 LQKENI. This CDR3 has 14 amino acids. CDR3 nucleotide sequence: TGTGCCAGCTCACCATGGGACAGTCCGGAGACCCAGTACTTC. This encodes CASSPWDSPETQYF.

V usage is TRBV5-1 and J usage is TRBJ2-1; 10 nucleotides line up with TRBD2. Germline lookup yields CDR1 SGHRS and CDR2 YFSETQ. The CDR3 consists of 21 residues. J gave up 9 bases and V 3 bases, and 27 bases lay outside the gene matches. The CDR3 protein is CASSSGRWASGSLPQLGEQFF. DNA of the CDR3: TGCGCCAGCAGCTCCGGCAGGTGGGCTAGCGGGAGCCTTCCCCAGTTGGGTGAGCAGTTCTTC.

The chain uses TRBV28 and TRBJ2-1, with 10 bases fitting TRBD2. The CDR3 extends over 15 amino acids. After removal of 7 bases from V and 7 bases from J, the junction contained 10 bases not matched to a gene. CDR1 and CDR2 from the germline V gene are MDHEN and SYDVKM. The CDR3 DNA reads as TGTGCCAGCAAACAAGCGGGAGGGCCGGATAATGAGCAGTTCTTC. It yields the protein CASKQAGGPDNEQFF.

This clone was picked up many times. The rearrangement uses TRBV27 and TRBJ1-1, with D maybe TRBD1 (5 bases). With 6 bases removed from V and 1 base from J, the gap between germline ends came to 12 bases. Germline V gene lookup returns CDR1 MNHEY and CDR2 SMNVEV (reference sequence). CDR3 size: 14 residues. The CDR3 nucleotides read TGTGCCAGCAGAACCGGTGGACAGAACACTGAAGCTTTCTTT. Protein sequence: CASRTGGQNTEAFF.

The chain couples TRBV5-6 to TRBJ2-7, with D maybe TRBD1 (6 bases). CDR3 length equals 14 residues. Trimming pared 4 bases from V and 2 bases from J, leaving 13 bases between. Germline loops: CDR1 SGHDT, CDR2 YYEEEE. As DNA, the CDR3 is TGTGCCAGCAGCCCGGGGACATTTACCTACGAGCAGTACTTC. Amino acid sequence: CASSPGTFTYEQYF.

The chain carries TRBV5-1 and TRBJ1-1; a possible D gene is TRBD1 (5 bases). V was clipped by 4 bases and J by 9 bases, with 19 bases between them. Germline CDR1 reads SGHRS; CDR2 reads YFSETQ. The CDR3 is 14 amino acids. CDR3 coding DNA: TGCGCCAGCAGCCCAGGGTCAGGCCCCCTGCAAGCTTTCTTT. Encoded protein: CASSPGSGPLQAFF.

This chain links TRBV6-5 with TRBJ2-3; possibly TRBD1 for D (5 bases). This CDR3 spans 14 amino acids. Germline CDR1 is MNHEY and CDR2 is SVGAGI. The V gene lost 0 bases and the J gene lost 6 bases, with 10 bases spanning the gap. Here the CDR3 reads CASSYSGAVDTQYF. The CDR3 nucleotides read TGTGCCAGCAGTTACTCAGGGGCGGTGGATACGCAGTATTTT.

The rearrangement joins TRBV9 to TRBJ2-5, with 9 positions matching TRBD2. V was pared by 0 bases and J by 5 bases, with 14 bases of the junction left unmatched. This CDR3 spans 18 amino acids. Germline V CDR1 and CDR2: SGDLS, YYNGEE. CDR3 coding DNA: TGTGCCAGCAGCGTAGCTACTGGCGGGGGGGCTCGGGGTGAGACCCAGTACTTC. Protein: CASSVATGGGARGETQYF.